Below are 29 T cell receptor beta chains sequenced from a single sample in a study of T cells in Graves' hyperthyroidism and ophthalmopathy. Using RNA transcripts as the source, TCR beta CDR3 regions were amplified. Carried out on the TCR CDR3, a first-round RT-PCR used the HTBI primer set. MiXCR was run by TCRdb on the multiplex PCR reads, yielding one entry per CDR3 protein. The sample shows roughly 500,000 distinct CDR3 sequences, just over 45% of them seen only once. The sample consisted of peripheral blood or thyroid tissue (not recorded which). Source of these receptors: an adult woman with Graves' disease, either hyperthyroidism or ophthalmopathy (not recorded which).

At least ten counts were recorded for this clonotype. The chain employs TRBV19 and TRBJ2-2; the match to TRBD2 covers 9 bases. V dropped 5 bases and J dropped 2; count of bases not matched to a gene: 3. This CDR3 region has 15 residues. The germline CDR1 and CDR2 sequences are LNHDA and SQIVND (reference sequence). Here the CDR3 reads CASSRLAANTGELFF. The CDR3 nucleotides are TGTGCCAGTAGTCGACTAGCGGCCAACACCGGGGAGCTGTTTTTT. The full variable domain, completed using reference TRBV19 and TRBJ2-2, is DGGITQSPKYLFRKEGQNVTLSCEQNLNHDAMYWYRQDPGQGLRLIYYSQIVNDFQKGDIAEGYSVSREKKESFPLTVTSAQKNPTAFYLCASSRLAANTGELFFGEGSRLTVL.

This clonotype was observed at least ten times. This rearrangement joins TRBV5-6 to TRBJ1-2; no definite D call. Trimming took 6 bases from V and 8 from J, leaving 14 bases between them. The CDR3 is 12 amino acids. Germline CDR1 is SGHDT and CDR2 is YYEEEE. CDR3: CASTHGGRGYTF. CDR3 coding DNA: TGTGCCAGCACCCACGGAGGGAGAGGCTACACCTTC.

Worth noting for this clonotype: One end of the junction varies from germline; a read error may be responsible. This sequence joins TRBV10-3 and TRBJ1-1; D gene uncertain. Looked up from germline, CDR1 is ENHRY and CDR2 is SYGVKD. CDR3 length: 11 residues. The CDR3 DNA reads as TGTGCCACATCCCCCGGGCAAGGGTGGTCCTTT. Residues: CATSPGQGWSF.

This clonotype was observed a handful of times. The gene calls are TRBV6-4 and TRBJ2-2; 8 nucleotides align to TRBD2. J lost 6 bases, V lost 7 bases, and 22 bases had no gene match. In germline, CDR1 is MRHNA, CDR2 SNTAGT. The CDR3 consists of 19 residues. The CDR3 loop reads CASTPPPPKAGDGSGELFF. The DNA of the CDR3 is TGTGCCAGCACCCCCCCTCCGCCGAAAGCGGGAGATGGATCCGGGGAGCTGTTTTTT.

The chain joins TRBV19 to TRBJ2-2, with no clear D. Germline V gene data show CDR1 as LNHDA and CDR2 as SQIVND (reference sequence). The V end lost 5 bases, the J end lost 5 bases, and 9 bases lay between the germline ends. The CDR3 has 13 residues. The CDR3 reads CASSEWGTGELFF. The CDR3 bases are TGTGCCAGTAGTGAGTGGGGAACCGGGGAGCTGTTTTTT.

The CDR3 loop reads CSVASTGLNTEAFF. CDR3 bases: TGCAGCGTTGCCTCTACCGGGCTGAACACTGAAGCTTTCTTT. J is TRBJ1-1 and V is TRBV29-1; unclear D gene. Germline V gene sequence: CDR1 SQVTM, CDR2 ANQGSEA. Between the trimmed V and J ends, which lost 4 bases and 0 bases, there was a span of 12 bases. The CDR3 has 14 amino acids.

The chain recombines TRBV2 with TRBJ1-3; the D gene is possibly TRBD1 (5 bases). The V gene's germline CDR1 is SNHLY and CDR2 FYNNEI. V shed 4 bases and J shed 0 bases, with 13 bases lying between them. The CDR3 consists of 16 residues. The CDR3 here is CASSGRWGTSGNTIYF. CDR3 nucleotides: TGTGCCAGCAGTGGAAGGTGGGGGACCTCTGGAAACACCATATATTTT.

The chain couples TRBV19 to TRBJ1-5, with D possibly being TRBD1 (6 bases). Germline-derived CDR1 and CDR2 are LNHDA and SQIVND (reference sequence). Deletions cut 5 bases from V and 7 bases from J, with 24 bases between. The CDR3 consists of 17 residues. The CDR3 DNA sequence: TGTGCCAGTAGTTTCAGGGACTTTGGGACAACGCTCCAGCCCCAGCATTTT. It translates to CASSFRDFGTTLQPQHF. Looking up the rest from reference TRBV19 and TRBJ1-5 gives the full variable domain: DGGITQSPKYLFRKEGQNVTLSCEQNLNHDAMYWYRQDPGQGLRLIYYSQIVNDFQKGDIAEGYSVSREKKESFPLTVTSAQKNPTAFYLCASSFRDFGTTLQPQHFGDGTRLSIL.

The chain joins TRBV11-2 to TRBJ1-2; D is ambiguous. The CDR3 covers 12 residues. Per germline, CDR1 SGHAT and CDR2 FQNNGV. Trimming stripped 1 base from V and 8 bases from J, with 8 bases between. As DNA, the CDR3 is TGTGCCAGCAGCTTAGGAGGCACAGGCTACACCTTC. Amino acids: CASSLGGTGYTF.

In its sample, this clonotype was seen many times. The chain couples TRBV20-1 to TRBJ1-1, with D uncertain. Germline V CDR1 and CDR2: DFQATT, SNEGSKA (reference sequence). The CDR3 contains 10 residues. V dropped 5 bases and J dropped 8 bases, with 9 bases sitting between them. The CDR3 spells CSAPNREAFF. The CDR3, as DNA: TGCAGTGCTCCCAACCGGGAAGCTTTCTTT.

This clonotype occurred a few times. V is TRBV4-1 and J is TRBJ2-2; TRBD2 might be the D (5 bases). Germline V gives CDR1 MGHRA, CDR2 YSYEKL. The CDR3 totals 14 residues. CDR3 coding DNA: TGCGCATCAGCACCCCTGATCCGGGGCGGGGAGCTGTTTTTT. It encodes CASAPLIRGGELFF.

This chain links TRBV19 with TRBJ1-2, with 8 bases identical to TRBD1. The germline V gene encodes CDR1 LNHDA and CDR2 SQIVND (reference sequence). Losses at the gene ends were 7 bases for V and 7 bases for J; bases not matched to a gene: 8. The CDR3 consists of 13 residues. The chain's CDR3 is CASTRGQGGGYTF. DNA of the CDR3: TGTGCCAGTACGCGAGGACAGGGTGGTGGCTACACCTTC.

This clonotype was observed a few times. This rearrangement joins TRBV15 to TRBJ1-4, with unresolved D. Per the germline V gene, CDR1 is LNHNV and CDR2 is YYDKDF (reference sequence). The CDR3 is made up of 13 amino acids. V lost 3 bases to trimming and J lost 5 bases, with 7 bases between them. CDR3 nucleotides: TGTGCCACCAGCAGGGAACCCAATGAAAAACTGTTTTTT. It encodes CATSREPNEKLFF.

The rearrangement uses TRBV28 and TRBJ1-1, with unresolved D. Germline V gives CDR1 MDHEN, CDR2 SYDVKM. V was trimmed by 5 bases and J by 2 bases, leaving 15 bases between them. The CDR3 consists of 15 residues. Written as DNA, the CDR3 is TGTGCCAGCAGTCCCATGGGTACCTCAAACACTGAAGCTTTCTTT. It translates to CASSPMGTSNTEAFF.

This clonotype was detected ten times or more. The gene calls are TRBV11-2 and TRBJ2-5, with a tentative D call TRBD2 (6 bases). Germline CDR1 reads SGHAT; CDR2 reads FQNNGV. V was trimmed by 7 bases and J by 5 bases, leaving 14 bases between them. CDR3 length equals 13 residues. The CDR3 DNA sequence: TGTGCCAGCAAGCAACCGGGGGAGGAGACCCAGTACTTC. It yields the protein CASKQPGEETQYF.

This clonotype was detected a few times. The gene calls are TRBV7-9 and TRBJ1-5; 7 positions agree with TRBD1. The CDR3 extends over 16 amino acids. V dropped 5 bases and J dropped 11; count of bases not matched to a gene: 18. Germline CDR1 and CDR2: SEHNR and FQNEAQ (reference sequence). The CDR3 is CASSLRQGRPTETQHF. The CDR3 nucleotides are TGTGCCAGCAGCCTCCGACAGGGACGTCCCACGGAGACCCAGCATTTT.

This clonotype was found many times. V is TRBV4-1 and J is TRBJ2-7, with D maybe TRBD2 (5 bases). V lost 0 bases and J lost 1, with 13 bases in between. This CDR3 region has 16 residues. CDR1 is MGHRA and CDR2 is YSYEKL in the germline V gene. This CDR3 reads CASSQEWAGLSYEQYF. CDR3 DNA: TGCGCCAGCAGCCAAGAATGGGCGGGTCTATCCTACGAGCAGTACTTC.

This clonotype was seen ten or more times. J is TRBJ2-7 and V is TRBV9, with D maybe TRBD2 (6 bases). The CDR3 extends over 15 amino acids. Germline CDR1 is SGDLS and CDR2 is YYNGEE. V lost 7 bases to trimming and J lost 0 bases, with 17 bases between them. The CDR3 nucleotides read TGTGCCAGCTACCCTTTAGGAGGGCTCTCCTACGAGCAGTACTTC. Encoded protein: CASYPLGGLSYEQYF.

Turning to this clonotype: Germline and junction disagree at one end, which may indicate a read error. J is TRBJ2-5 and V is TRBV2; D is tentatively TRBD1 or TRBD2 (6 bases each). Germline V lookup: CDR1 SNHLY, CDR2 FYNNEI. There are 13 residues in the CDR3. Here the CDR3 reads CASSFGGQQTQYF. The CDR3 DNA follows: TGTGCCAGCAGTTTCGGGGGCCAACAGACCCAGTACTTC.

In regard to this clonotype: A much more abundant neighbour one base away suggests this may be a read error. The chain couples TRBV6-5 to TRBJ2-2, with unresolved D. Per the germline V gene, CDR1 is MNHEY and CDR2 is SVGAGI. This CDR3 spans 12 amino acids. V dropped 4 bases and J dropped 9 bases, with 9 bases sitting between them. CDR3 bases: TGTGCCAGCAGTTCCGAACATAGGGAGCTGTTTTTT. The encoded protein is CASSSEHRELFF.

The genes are TRBV2 and TRBJ1-4; 8 bases fit TRBD1. This CDR3 comprises 14 residues. Germline CDR1 is SNHLY and CDR2 is FYNNEI. Trimming cost V 5 bases and J 8 bases; bases outside gene matches: 7. CDR3: CASSFQGAAEKLFF. The CDR3 DNA follows: TGTGCCAGCAGTTTTCAGGGGGCAGCGGAAAAACTGTTTTTT.

To note about this clonotype: A much larger clone lies one base from this, so it may be a read error. The chain carries TRBV9 and TRBJ2-5; no clear D gene. Germline V gene sequence: CDR1 SGDLS, CDR2 YYNGEE. This CDR3 spans 13 amino acids. The CDR3 sequence: CASSSTSEETRYF. In DNA form, the CDR3 reads TGCGCCAGCAGCTCCACTTCGGAAGAGACCCGGTACTTC.

The chain couples TRBV25-1 to TRBJ2-2; no clear D gene. Germline CDR1 MGHDK, CDR2 SYGVNS. V dropped 9 bases and J dropped 7 bases, with 15 bases sitting between them. The CDR3 runs 13 residues. CDR3 coding DNA: TGTGCCAGTCTCGAAACGTTCGGCGGGGAGCTGTTTTTT. Amino acids: CASLETFGGELFF. Complete variable domain (other parts from reference TRBV25-1 and TRBJ2-2): EADIYQTPRYLVIGTGKKITLECSQTMGHDKMYWYQQDPGMELHLIHYSYGVNSTEKGDLSSESTVSRIRTEHFPLTLESARPSHTSQYLCASLETFGGELFFGEGSRLTVL.

This clonotype occurred a few times. A much larger clone lies one base from this, so it may be a read error. CDR3 residues: CASSLVLQPQHF. In nucleotides, the CDR3 is TGTGCCAGCAGTTTAGTCCTTCAGCCCCAGCATTTT. The rearrangement uses TRBV12-3 or TRBV12-4 and TRBJ1-5; D gene uncertain. V lost 1 base to trimming and J lost 6 bases, with 4 bases between them. This CDR3 region has 12 residues.

The chain links TRBV5-1 to TRBJ2-5; TRBD2 agrees at 7 bases. The CDR3 runs 14 residues. Germline assignment: CDR1 SGHRS and CDR2 YFSETQ. V shed 4 bases and J 4 bases; nucleotides not matched to a gene: 7. The CDR3 loop is CASSDGRLRETQYF. The CDR3 nucleotides are TGCGCCAGCAGCGACGGGAGGCTGCGAGAGACCCAGTACTTC.

A note on this clonotype: An end of the junction differs from the germline gene, which may be a read error. The chain joins TRBV5-1 to TRBJ2-6; D might be TRBD2 (6 bases). This CDR3 is built from 15 residues. Germline V gene sequence: CDR1 SGHRS, CDR2 YFSETQ. The CDR3 loop is CASSVEGAGANVLTF. DNA of the CDR3: TGTGCCAGCAGCGTGGAGGGTGCTGGGGCCAACGTCCTGACTTTC.

This clonotype was seen many times. The rearrangement uses TRBV10-3 and TRBJ1-2; 8 nucleotides align to TRBD1. Per the germline V gene, CDR1 is ENHRY and CDR2 is SYGVKD. The junction had 5 bases not matched to a gene; V was cut back by 10 bases and J by 4 bases. The CDR3 extends over 12 amino acids. CDR3 region: CATSGTGYGYTF. The CDR3 region has the DNA TGTGCCACCTCGGGGACAGGCTATGGCTACACCTTC.

V and J are TRBV11-2 and TRBJ1-4; the D gene is possibly TRBD1 (5 bases). Germline V gene lookup returns CDR1 SGHAT and CDR2 FQNNGV. The ends were cut back, 7 bases at V and 5 bases at J, with 14 bases in the middle. The length of the CDR3 is 14 residues. The CDR3: CASTLGRMNEKLFF. The CDR3 nucleotides read TGTGCCAGCACCCTGGGACGGATGAATGAAAAACTGTTTTTT.

This clonotype was seen a few times. This may be a read error, as it is one base from a much larger clone. It is likely a read error, because the conserved phenylalanine at the end of the CDR3 is missing. This chain uses TRBV29-1 with TRBJ1-2, with TRBD1 identical over 8 bases. The V gene end was trimmed by 3 bases and the J gene end by 6 bases; junction bases not matched to a gene: 9. The CDR3 loop spans 14 amino acids. Germline loops: CDR1 SQVTM, CDR2 ANQGSEA. CDR3 sequence reads: CSVEPRTGPDGYTL. The DNA for the CDR3 is TGCAGCGTTGAGCCCCGGACAGGGCCAGATGGCTACACCCTC.